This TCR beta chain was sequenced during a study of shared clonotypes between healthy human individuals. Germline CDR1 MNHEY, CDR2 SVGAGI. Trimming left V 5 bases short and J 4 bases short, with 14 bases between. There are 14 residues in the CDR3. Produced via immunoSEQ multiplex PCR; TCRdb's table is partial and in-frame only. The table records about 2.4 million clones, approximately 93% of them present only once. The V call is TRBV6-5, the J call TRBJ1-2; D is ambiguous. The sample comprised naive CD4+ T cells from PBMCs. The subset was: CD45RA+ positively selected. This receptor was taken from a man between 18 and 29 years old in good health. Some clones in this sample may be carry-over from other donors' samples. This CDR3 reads CASSARTATYGYTF. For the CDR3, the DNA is TGTGCCAGCAGTGCCCGGACGGCGACCTATGGCTACACCTTC.